The entry below gives a single T cell receptor beta chain sequence along with its context. There are a few counts of this clone. It lacks a known antigen. Nothing much larger sits one base from this clone, and base qualities are not available. Its CDR3 holds 16 amino acids, cysteine through phenylalanine. CDR3 DNA only is kept here, 48 bases in frame from base 1. Taken from the germline V gene, the CDR1 and CDR2 loops are SGHTA and FQGTGA. For this chain, trimming is 5 bases at the V end and 5 bases at the J end, and the number of junction bases without a gene match is 11. The sample belongs to a study of T cell responses to AZD1222 COVID-19 vaccine (dated by TCRdb to the early 2020s). Study-level background: AZD1222 recipients given second doses at about 4 weeks or at about 12 weeks were pooled, since spike-specific TCR depth and breadth were not found to differ between the two schedules. TCR sequencing was performed for about 250 trial participants, of whom about 200 were given two doses of AZD1222 and roughly 25 were given two doses of MenACWY control vaccine. Trial participants were enrolled by age into subgroups of 18-55, 56-69 and 70-plus years, and around 150, 28 and 57 TCR-sequenced participants, respectively, were included in these subgroups.

What the time point label conveys for this sample: baseline before first vaccination. The vaccinee samples were drawn from two UK trials, COV001 and COV002, one of which was a single-blind randomized controlled phase 2/3 trial testing AZD1222 (ChAdOx1 nCoV-19) in healthy adults. For TCRbeta chain sequencing, PBMC samples were collected from trial participants at day 0 and at day 28 after the second dose. The CDR3 regions of human TCRbeta chains were analyzed by immunosequencing. As for the original processing: TCRs in the repertoires were matched against a reference library of SARS-CoV-2-specific TCRs that had been generated with the MIRA antigen-specificity platform. Breadth was defined as the fraction of unique TCRs that were SARS-CoV-2-associated. Depth was defined as the fraction of total T cells that were SARS-CoV-2-associated. Using the MIRA data, every spike-specific TCR was mapped to the spike region that the TCR reacted to and assigned to either a CD4 or a CD8 class. Log10-transformed breadth and depth values were compared by one-way ANOVA with Sidak's multiple comparisons tests. TCRdb obtained this table from immuneACCESS and retained in-frame rearrangements with V and J assigned. These tables miss some clones; where compared with another copy, unresolved V genes account for less than half of the shortfall, and the remainder is unexplained. Clone size and the V and J calls come from that table; the DNA yielded D and trimming. For this sample the table gives 150,000 to 200,000 clones, of which roughly 89% were detected only once. The ten largest make up approximately 1.6% of the sample.

Broader findings and caveats from the paper: No day 14 peak-response samples were available, so repertoires were characterized only after the peak T cell response. Only a handful of AZD1222 recipients were SARS-CoV-2 seropositive at baseline, limiting conclusions about previously exposed vaccinees. In the small 56-69-year group, the increase in depth fell short of significance, most likely because of low power. Most participants were white British and females outnumbered males, and the authors suggested that clonal diversity may have been underestimated. The whole spike protein was spanned by vaccine-associated CD4 TCRs, and dominant responses were seen in regions 160-218 and 743-854. Reportedly, almost half of the unique spike-specific TCRs recognized epitopes lying outside the regions that are mutated in the B.1.351 and B.1.1.7 variants. A significant rise in spike-specific TCR breadth and depth was observed after two AZD1222 doses relative to day 0 and relative to MenACWY recipients.

The specimen was peripheral blood, collected on day 0 of AZD1222 vaccination. The chain is made from TRBV7-3 and TRBJ1-1, with 10 bases in between that match TRBD1. This receptor was obtained from an adult in good health. The DNA is as follows: TGTGCCAGCAGCCCCCAAACGGGACAGGGGAGGACTGAAGCTTTCTTT. The resulting protein is CASSPQTGQGRTEAFF.